Shown below are 11 T cell receptor beta chains from a single sample sequenced in a study of T cells in Graves' hyperthyroidism and ophthalmopathy. Authors of the study amplified TCR beta CDR3 regions from RNA transcripts. Initially, a first-round RT-PCR of the TCR CDR3 employed the HTBI primer set. TCRdb passed the multiplex PCR reads through MiXCR, listing each CDR3 protein once. There are about 640,000 distinct CDR3 sequences in the sample; roughly 20% occur only once, and approximately 30% lies in the top ten. The sample was blood. The receptors originated from a man between 25 and 39 years old with Graves' ophthalmopathy.

J is TRBJ1-3 and V is TRBV7-2, with D possibly being TRBD1 (5 bases). CDR3 size: 17 residues. V was pared by 3 bases and J by 4 bases, with 19 bases between. CDR1 and CDR2 from the germline V gene are SGHTA and FQGNSA. The chain's CDR3 is CASSFDRPGASGNTIYF. CDR3 in DNA: TGTGCCAGCAGCTTCGACCGACCCGGGGCCTCCGGAAACACCATATATTTT.

This clonotype was counted between two and nine times. The V and J genes are TRBV2 and TRBJ2-2; 10 positions match TRBD2. J lost 5 bases, V lost 4 bases, and 4 bases had no gene match. The length of the CDR3 is 15 residues. Germline values: CDR1 SNHLY, CDR2 FYNNEI. The CDR3 DNA follows: TGTGCCAGCAGTGCAGCGGGAGGGGCTACCGGGGAGCTGTTTTTT. The encoded protein is CASSAAGGATGELFF.

The chain employs TRBV28 and TRBJ1-6, with 8 bases identical to TRBD1. CDR3 length: 15 residues. Trimming took 4 bases from V and 10 from J; bases not matched to a gene: 9. The germline gives CDR1 MDHEN, CDR2 SYDVKM. CDR3 coding DNA: TGTGCCAGCAGTTCCGGGACAGGTCGTCGATCACCCCTCCACTTT. Its protein product is CASSSGTGRRSPLHF.

V is TRBV18 and J is TRBJ1-1, with D possibly being TRBD1 (5 bases). Germline V CDR1 and CDR2: KGHSH, LQKENI. This CDR3 has 15 residues. Trimming left V 3 bases short and J 1 base short, with 12 bases between. CDR3 bases: TGTGCCAGCTCACCGGACAAGGGGCCGAACACTGAAGCTTTCTTT. As protein: CASSPDKGPNTEAFF.

The sample holds a few counts of this clonotype. This CDR3 reads CASSQVGAGPNTGELFF. CDR3 in DNA: TGTGCCAGCAGCCAAGTCGGGGCGGGTCCGAACACCGGGGAGCTGTTTTTT. The chain uses TRBV3-1 and TRBJ2-2, with D perhaps assigned TRBD1 or TRBD2 (5 bases each). From germline, CDR1 is LGHDT and CDR2 YNNKEL (reference sequence). V was clipped by 1 base and J by 0 bases, with 12 bases between them. The CDR3 contains 17 residues. Filled out from reference TRBV3-1 and TRBJ2-2, the complete variable domain reads DTAVSQTPKYLVTQMGNDKSIKCEQNLGHDTMYWYKQDSKKFLKIMFSYNNKELIINETVPNRFSPKSPDKAHLNLHINSLELGDSAVYFCASSQVGAGPNTGELFFGEGSRLTVL.

This clonotype was counted many times. The CDR3 bases are TGTGCCAGCTCACCACCGATGAACACTGAAGCTTTCTTT. It is translated as CASSPPMNTEAFF. V and J are TRBV18 and TRBJ1-1; D gene ambiguous. Per germline, CDR1 KGHSH and CDR2 LQKENI. Trimming pared 0 bases from V and 0 bases from J, leaving 2 bases between. The CDR3 sequence is 13 residues long.

This chain links TRBV27 with TRBJ2-7; either TRBD1 or TRBD2 may fit D (5 bases each). The V gene lost 0 bases and the J gene lost 4 bases, with 16 bases spanning the gap. Germline V CDR1 and CDR2: MNHEY, SMNVEV (reference sequence). The CDR3 is made up of 16 amino acids. The CDR3 sequence: CASSLSGVRPQYEQYF. The DNA of the CDR3 is TGTGCCAGCAGTTTATCGGGGGTCAGGCCCCAATACGAGCAGTACTTC.

A remark on this clonotype: The germline gene is not matched at one end of the junction; a read error may be the cause. V and J are TRBV18 and TRBJ2-4; D is ambiguous. Germline values: CDR1 KGHSH, CDR2 LQKENI. The CDR3 sequence is 14 residues long. The chain's CDR3 is CAGSLDLAKNIQYF. DNA of the CDR3: TGTGCCGGCTCACTGGACCTAGCCAAAAACATTCAGTACTTC.

About this clonotype itself: A read error may produce the germline difference seen at one junction end. The J gene is TRBJ2-5, the V gene TRBV5-4; no reliable D call. Germline V gene sequence: CDR1 SGHNT, CDR2 YYREEE (reference sequence). The CDR3 runs to 13 residues. The CDR3 loop reads CVSSLEREETQYF. The CDR3, as DNA: TGTGTCAGCAGCTTGGAAAGGGAAGAGACCCAGTACTTC.

The CDR3 region has the DNA TGCGCCAGCAGCATGACAGGGAGGAGCACTGAAGCTTTCTTT. Its protein product is CASSMTGRSTEAFF. V is TRBV5-1 and J is TRBJ1-1; 7 bases agree with TRBD1. The germline V gene encodes CDR1 SGHRS and CDR2 YFSETQ. Losses at the gene ends were 4 bases for V and 4 bases for J; bases not matched to a gene: 7. The CDR3 loop spans 14 amino acids.

The chain is built from TRBV6-1 and TRBJ2-1; 8 bases are a match to TRBD2. Germline V gene lookup returns CDR1 MNHNS and CDR2 SASEGT. The CDR3 has 15 amino acids. V lost 6 bases, J lost 5 bases, and 9 bases stayed unmatched. CDR3 in amino acids: CASRLGLGANNEQFF. CDR3 DNA: TGTGCCAGCAGACTGGGACTAGGGGCGAACAATGAGCAGTTCTTC.